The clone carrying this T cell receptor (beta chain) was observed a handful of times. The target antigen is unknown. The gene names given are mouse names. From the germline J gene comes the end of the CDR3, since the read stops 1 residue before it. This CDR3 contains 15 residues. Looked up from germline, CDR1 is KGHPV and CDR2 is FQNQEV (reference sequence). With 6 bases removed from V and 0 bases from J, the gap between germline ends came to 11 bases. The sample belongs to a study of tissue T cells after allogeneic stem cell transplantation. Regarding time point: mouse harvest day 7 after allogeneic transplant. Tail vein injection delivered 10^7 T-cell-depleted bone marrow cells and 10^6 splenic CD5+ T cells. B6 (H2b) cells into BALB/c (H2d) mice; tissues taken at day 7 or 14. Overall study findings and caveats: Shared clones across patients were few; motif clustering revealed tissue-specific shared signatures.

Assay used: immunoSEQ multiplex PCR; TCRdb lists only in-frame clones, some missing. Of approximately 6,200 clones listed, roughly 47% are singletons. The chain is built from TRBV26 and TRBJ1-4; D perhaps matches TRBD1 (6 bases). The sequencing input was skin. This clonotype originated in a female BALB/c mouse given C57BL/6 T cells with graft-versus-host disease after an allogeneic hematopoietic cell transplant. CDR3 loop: CASRLRGLSNERLFF. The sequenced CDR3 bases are TGTGCCAGCAGACTCAGGGGCCTTTCCAACGAAAGATTATTT.